This T cell receptor beta chain came from a study of blood T cells in healthy people across ages (dated by TCRdb to about 2015). Turning to the overall study: In model experiments, template switching captured about one uniquely barcoded TCR beta cDNA molecule for every two T cells. The study measured age-related changes in TCR beta repertoire diversity using deep sequencing normalized with unique cDNA molecular identifiers. Four age groups were formed from the donors: young (average about 15 years), middle-aged (roughly 38), aged (around 68) and long-lived (roughly 88). Donors of different ages were randomly distributed across sequencing lanes to avoid experimental bias. For two donors (one aged 18 to 29 and one aged 80 or older), the study analyzed two additional independent replicas of 1 million unique cDNA reads from the same blood draw. General findings and caveats noted by the study authors: A strong correlation was found between observed TCR beta diversity and the percentage of naive T cells measured by flow cytometry. Estimates of total diversity based on one million sequenced T cells were considered lower bounds and underestimates. The CMV infection status of donors was not known, potentially confounding age-related changes in expanded clonotypes. Conclusive comparison of naive and antigen-experienced compartments was prevented by the profiling of bulk unsorted PBMCs. Compared with the aged group, the long-lived group had more naive CD4+ T cells, fewer expanded clones and increased TCR diversity, suggesting age selection. As age increased, observed TCR beta diversity per million T cells dropped in a roughly linear way, and a significant reduction was already evident by age 40.

Libraries came from 5' RACE. Sequencing took place on an Illumina HiSeq 2500. A second roughly 7 to 12 cycle PCR used a sample-barcoded 5' primer and a J-beta primer mix. A template-switch 5' adaptor carrying 12 random nucleotides introduced a unique molecular identifier onto each TCR beta cDNA molecule. At least 3 million CDR3-containing paired-end reads were obtained from each sample. First-strand cDNA synthesis was performed from all RNA using the Mint cDNA synthesis kit, with priming by a TRBC-specific oligonucleotide. All cDNA was treated with uracil-DNA glycosylase and then went through a first 18-cycle PCR with the universal primers M1SS and BC2_uni_R. The paper's processing steps were these. Normalization of each sample was performed by random selection of 1 million high-quality reads, each carrying a distinct molecular identifier. Instead of being binned into consensus sequences, reads that shared molecular identifiers were thrown out. MiTCR, run with a Q25 quality threshold and the strictest error-elimination algorithm, handled CDR3 identification, clonotype clustering and error correction. A nonparametric unseen species model with Euler transformation was used to estimate lower-bound total TCR beta diversity. TCRdb passed the public sequencing reads through fastp at Q25 and MiXCR, retaining productive beta sequences. When rows share a CDR3 protein, they turn into one entry using the most common DNA and genes. The V and J calls follow TCRdb's processing rather than the paper's. The sample table holds under 2,000,000 distinct CDR3 sequences, of which around half were seen once. The ten largest clonotypes hold approximately 2.1% of the sample.

Systemically healthy Caucasian individuals from Russia, 35 to 50 in total and aged roughly 6 to 100 years, were included as donors. Around 10 milliliters of peripheral blood were drawn from each donor into EDTA-treated Vacutainer tubes. PBMCs were isolated by Ficoll-Paque density-gradient centrifugation, with at least 6 million obtained per sample. Total RNA was extracted from PBMCs with Trizol reagent, with at least 5 micrograms obtained per sample. For every donor, flow cytometry on a PBMC aliquot measured the percentage of naive CD45RAhigh/CD27high T cells. This clonotype has a handful of counts. This receptor's antigen is unknown. No quality values exist for individual bases; no much larger clone is one base distant. From its cysteine to its phenylalanine, the CDR3 spans 15 amino acids. CDR3 DNA only is kept here, 45 bases in frame from base 1. V loses 9 bases of germline sequence and J loses 0 bases, and the interval between the two ends is 14 bases.

Here the chain combines TRBV12-3 or TRBV12-4 and TRBJ1-4; a weak D assignment points to TRBD1 (6 bases agree). The receptor was isolated from a woman aged 40 to 50 in good health. Sequencing was carried out using blood. CDR3 loop: CASKGGVATNEKLFF. The DNA sequence follows: TGTGCCAGTAAAGGGGGGGTGGCAACTAATGAAAAACTGTTTTTT.